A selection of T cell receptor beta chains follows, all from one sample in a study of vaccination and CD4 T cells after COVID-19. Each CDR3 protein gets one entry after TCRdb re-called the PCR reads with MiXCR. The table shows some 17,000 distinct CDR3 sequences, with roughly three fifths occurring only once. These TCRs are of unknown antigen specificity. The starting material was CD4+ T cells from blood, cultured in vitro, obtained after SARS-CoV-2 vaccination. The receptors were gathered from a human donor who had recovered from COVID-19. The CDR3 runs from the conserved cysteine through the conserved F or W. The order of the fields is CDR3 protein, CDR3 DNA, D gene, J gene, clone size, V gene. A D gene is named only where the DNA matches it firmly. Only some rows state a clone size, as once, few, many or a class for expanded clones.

CASRKTGSSNQPQHF,TGTGCCAGCAGAAAAACAGGGAGCAGCAATCAGCCCCAGCATTTT,-,TRBJ1-5,-,TRBV6-2/TRBV6-3
CSARSPRDDLRAFF,TGCAGTGCTAGATCTCCGCGGGACGACTTGCGAGCTTTCTTT,-,TRBJ1-1,-,TRBV20-1
CASSSGTGGTYNSPLHF,TGTGCCAGCAGTAGCGGGACAGGGGGCACCTATAATTCACCCCTCCACTTT,TRBD1,TRBJ1-6,-,TRBV6-2/TRBV6-3
CASSLGTSGRETQYF,TGTGCCAGCAGCTTAGGGACTAGCGGGCGTGAGACCCAGTACTTC,TRBD2,TRBJ2-5,-,TRBV7-6
CASNPSGSGDTQYF,TGTGCCAGTAACCCTAGCGGGAGTGGGGATACGCAGTATTTT,TRBD2,TRBJ2-3,-,TRBV19
CASSLVPGSNYGYTF,TGTGCCAGCAGTTTGGTCCCAGGGTCTAACTATGGCTACACCTTC,-,TRBJ1-2,-,TRBV27
CASRPPANSEAFF,TGTGCCAGCAGGCCGCCGGCGAACTCTGAAGCTTTCTTT,-,TRBJ1-1,-,TRBV6-1
CASSAGTGVKRPQHF,TGTGCCAGCAGTGCCGGGACAGGGGTAAAGAGGCCCCAGCATTTT,TRBD1,TRBJ1-5,-,TRBV6-2/TRBV6-3
CASSLAPLLGFRPPLHF,TGTGCCAGCAGCTTAGCCCCCCTTCTCGGGTTTCGGCCACCCCTCCACTTT,-,TRBJ1-6,few,TRBV7-8
CASSLDPFSGGAYNEQFF,TGTGCCAGCAGCTTAGATCCTTTCTCTGGGGGGGCTTACAATGAGCAGTTCTTC,-,TRBJ2-1,-,TRBV11-2
CASSLDSSRANYGYTF,TGTGCCAGCAGCTTAGATAGTTCCAGGGCGAACTATGGCTACACCTTC,-,TRBJ1-2,-,TRBV11-3
CASSDPQRPYNEQFF,TGTGCCAGCAGTGATCCCCAACGCCCCTACAATGAGCAGTTCTTC,-,TRBJ2-1,-,TRBV25-1
CASSASGTGGHEQYF,TGTGCCAGCAGCGCGTCCGGGACAGGGGGCCACGAGCAGTACTTC,TRBD1,TRBJ2-7,few,TRBV7-3
CASSLGQGEMAEAFF,TGTGCCAGCAGCTTAGGCCAGGGGGAAATGGCTGAAGCTTTCTTT,TRBD1,TRBJ1-1,-,TRBV7-8
CSAPSARGDTEAFF,TGCAGTGCCCCCTCCGCGCGGGGAGACACTGAAGCTTTCTTT,-,TRBJ1-1,-,TRBV20-1
CSARTGGSSETQYF,TGCAGTGCTAGGACAGGGGGAAGTTCAGAGACCCAGTACTTC,TRBD1,TRBJ2-5,-,TRBV20-1
CSARDQGSAYGQYF,TGCAGTGCTAGAGATCAGGGATCCGCTTACGGGCAGTACTTC,-,TRBJ2-7,-,TRBV20-1
CASSNEGGSLGETQYF,TGTGCCAGCAGCAATGAGGGGGGGAGCCTGGGGGAGACCCAGTACTTC,-,TRBJ2-5,-,TRBV7-2
CASSPQGKWTEAFF,TGTGCCAGCAGTCCACAGGGGAAATGGACTGAAGCTTTCTTT,TRBD1,TRBJ1-1,few,TRBV27
CASSLGRGRENSPLHF,TGTGCCAGCAGCTTAGGTCGAGGGAGAGAGAATTCACCCCTCCACTTT,-,TRBJ1-6,few,TRBV11-3
CSARQDRGLTNYGYTF,TGCAGTGCTAGACAGGACAGGGGCCTCACTAACTATGGCTACACCTTC,TRBD1,TRBJ1-2,few,TRBV20-1
CASSLKGDYEQYF,TGTGCCAGCAGCTTAAAAGGGGACTACGAGCAGTACTTC,-,TRBJ2-7,-,TRBV7-9
CASRGKNTEAFF,TGTGCCTCGAGGGGGAAGAACACTGAAGCTTTCTTT,-,TRBJ1-1,-,TRBV19
CASSRTLGTSGGAGADTQYF,TGTGCCAGCAGCCGAACTTTAGGGACTAGCGGGGGGGCCGGTGCAGATACGCAGTATTTT,TRBD2,TRBJ2-3,few,TRBV7-8
CASSLGTGINTGELFF,TGTGCCAGCAGCCTGGGGACAGGAATCAACACCGGGGAGCTGTTTTTT,TRBD1,TRBJ2-2,once,TRBV7-6
CASSIDRGYADTQYF,TGTGCCAGCAGTATAGACAGGGGTTACGCAGATACGCAGTATTTT,TRBD1,TRBJ2-3,-,TRBV6-2/TRBV6-3
CASRTGSQANYGYTF,TGTGCCAGCAGGACAGGCTCACAAGCTAACTATGGCTACACCTTC,-,TRBJ1-2,-,TRBV27
CASSSNPGTGGAGAFF,TGTGCCAGCAGCTCCAACCCCGGGACAGGGGGCGCGGGAGCTTTCTTT,TRBD1,TRBJ1-1,few,TRBV7-2
CASSVRGQGMREQYF,TGTGCCAGCAGTGTACGGGGACAGGGAATGCGAGAGCAGTACTTC,TRBD1,TRBJ2-7,-,TRBV2
CASRNRDRVSEAFF,TGTGCCAGCAGGAACCGGGACAGGGTTTCTGAAGCTTTCTTT,TRBD1,TRBJ1-1,-,TRBV12-3/TRBV12-4
CASSRDWPPAHEQYF,TGTGCCAGCAGCCGGGACTGGCCACCTGCCCACGAGCAGTACTTC,-,TRBJ2-7,few,TRBV27
CASSLRAEAFF,TGTGCCAGCAGCTTACGGGCGGAAGCTTTCTTT,-,TRBJ1-1,few,TRBV7-2
CASRGRSGSEEQYF,TGTGCCAGCAGGGGTCGAAGCGGGAGTGAGGAGCAGTACTTC,TRBD2,TRBJ2-7,-,TRBV6-1
CASNQRRNTGELFF,TGTGCCAGCAACCAGAGGAGGAACACCGGGGAGCTGTTTTTT,-,TRBJ2-2,once,TRBV6-1
CAISETTDASGYTF,TGTGCCATCAGTGAGACTACGGACGCATCGGGCTACACCTTC,-,TRBJ1-2,few,TRBV10-3
CASIKGQRNYGYTF,TGTGCCAGCATAAAGGGACAAAGAAACTATGGCTACACCTTC,-,TRBJ1-2,-,TRBV2
CSARGRVGSNQPQHF,TGCAGTGCTAGAGGCAGGGTGGGTAGCAATCAGCCCCAGCATTTT,-,TRBJ1-5,-,TRBV20-1
CASSLRATQATEAFF,TGTGCCAGCAGCCTAAGGGCCACCCAGGCCACTGAAGCTTTCTTT,-,TRBJ1-1,-,TRBV7-2
CASSSVDRGDGYTF,TGTGCCAGCAGTTCTGTGGACAGGGGCGATGGCTACACCTTC,TRBD1,TRBJ1-2,-,TRBV6-2/TRBV6-3
CASSQDRANTEAFF,TGTGCCAGCAGCCAGGACAGAGCGAACACTGAAGCTTTCTTT,-,TRBJ1-1,-,TRBV7-2
CASSGGPVGFETQYF,TGTGCCAGCAGCGGAGGACCAGTAGGGTTTGAGACCCAGTACTTC,-,TRBJ2-5,-,TRBV5-5
CASSILNTGELFF,TGTGCCAGCAGCATCTTAAACACCGGGGAGCTGTTTTTT,-,TRBJ2-2,-,TRBV2
CASSGYTEAFF,TGTGCCAGTAGTGGATACACTGAAGCTTTCTTT,-,TRBJ1-1,few,TRBV19
CASSRTGPLHF,TGTGCCAGCAGCCGAACCGGACCGCTCCACTTT,-,TRBJ1-6,few,TRBV7-2
CASSGIFEAFF,TGTGCCAGCAGTGGGATCTTTGAAGCTTTCTTT,-,TRBJ1-1,-,TRBV28
CAWSREGDTGELFF,TGTGCCTGGAGTAGGGAGGGCGACACCGGGGAGCTGTTTTTT,TRBD2,TRBJ2-2,-,TRBV30
CASSLAFF,TGTGCCAGCAGCTTAGCCTTTTTT,-,TRBJ2-2,few,TRBV7-9
CSVEDRRGRRYGYTF,TGCAGCGTTGAAGATAGGAGGGGGCGACGTTATGGCTACACCTTC,TRBD1,TRBJ1-2,-,TRBV29-1
CASSPLGLAANEQFF,TGTGCCAGCAGCCCCCTCGGACTAGCGGCCAATGAGCAGTTCTTC,TRBD2,TRBJ2-1,few,TRBV11-3
CASTRTTANEKLFF,TGTGCCAGCACCCGGACAACCGCTAATGAAAAACTGTTTTTT,-,TRBJ1-4,-,TRBV6-1
CASSLSQGYGYTF,TGTGCCAGCAGTTTATCCCAGGGCTATGGCTACACCTTC,-,TRBJ1-2,-,TRBV12-3/TRBV12-4